The 25 T cell receptor beta chains reported below all come from one sample, sequenced in a study of regulatory T cells in long-lasting Graves disease. Through Arm-PCR of CDR3 regions and iRepertoire HTBI primers, TCR beta libraries were built. TCRdb redid the calling of the multiplex PCR reads with MiXCR, one entry per CDR3 protein. Found here are about 470,000 distinct CDR3 sequences, under 25% of them singletons; the top ten hold about 6.6%. The sample's time point: persistent/refractory GD, antithyroid drugs over 5 years with positive TRAb. Extracted RNA from PBMCs served as the source of the TCR library. The sequences come from peripheral blood mononuclear cells (PBMCs), collected when the disease was refractory, from a patient treated with antithyroid drugs. Source of these receptors: a female donor with Graves disease.

Notes on this clonotype: Given a much more abundant clone one base away, this may be a read error. The chain is built from TRBV12-3 or TRBV12-4 and TRBJ2-2; D is perhaps TRBD1 (5 bases). CDR3 length: 14 amino acids. The germline V and J ends were trimmed by 1 base and 7 bases, with 10 bases remaining between them. The CDR3 region has the DNA TGTGCCAGCAGTTTAGGGGATCAGGGCGGGGAGCTGTTTTTT. This translates into CASSLGDQGGELFF.

As to this clonotype: A much bigger clone sits one base away, suggesting this may be a read error. Likely a read error: the CDR3 ends without its conserved phenylalanine or tryptophan. The rearrangement joins TRBV7-9 to TRBJ1-1, with D possibly matching TRBD1 (6 bases). Germline CDR1 reads SEHNR; CDR2 reads FQNEAQ (reference sequence). This CDR3 is built from 13 residues. The ends were cut back, 4 bases at V and 3 bases at J, with 9 bases in the middle. CDR3 in DNA: TGTGCCAGCAGCTCGGACAGTTACACTGAAGCTTTCTCT. Translating it yields CASSSDSYTEAFS.

This clonotype was seen a few times. V usage is TRBV5-5 and J usage is TRBJ2-7; D not resolved. The CDR3 consists of 15 residues. V lost 3 bases to trimming and J lost 2 bases, with 15 bases between them. Germline V CDR1 and CDR2: SGHKS, YYEKEE (reference sequence). Written as DNA, the CDR3 is TGTGCCAGCAGCTACCGGGCCGATCAAACCTACGAGCAGTACTTC. It translates to CASSYRADQTYEQYF. The variable domain in full, completed from reference TRBV5-5 and TRBJ2-7, reads DAGVTQSPTHLIKTRGQQVTLRCSPISGHKSVSWYQQVLGQGPQFIFQYYEKEERGRGNFPDRFSARQFPNYSSELNVNALLLGDSALYLCASSYRADQTYEQYFGPGTRLTVT.

This clonotype occurred many times. The rearrangement joins TRBV6-5 to TRBJ2-2, with D unclear. The V gene's germline CDR1 is MNHEY and CDR2 SVGAGI. V gave up 2 bases and J gave up 3 bases, with 7 bases separating them. The CDR3 has 14 residues. The CDR3: CASSYGVDTGELFF. The CDR3 DNA sequence: TGTGCCAGCAGTTACGGCGTGGACACCGGGGAGCTGTTTTTT.

This clonotype was seen at least ten times. The V call is TRBV5-1, the J call TRBJ1-4; 9 bases are shared with TRBD1. V shed 0 bases and J 8 bases; nucleotides not matched to a gene: 5. The CDR3 length is 15 residues. The V gene's germline CDR1 is SGHRS and CDR2 YFSETQ. DNA for the CDR3: TGCGCCAGCAGCTTGGTCGGGACAGGGCAGGAAAAACTGTTTTTT. Translation: CASSLVGTGQEKLFF.

This clonotype was detected a few times. V is TRBV12-3 or TRBV12-4 and J is TRBJ1-1; a possible D gene is TRBD1 (6 bases). The CDR3 is 16 amino acids. Trimming cost V 1 base and J 10 bases, with 22 bases left between them. The CDR3 sequence: CASSLGGAGGHSGAFF. For the CDR3, the DNA is TGTGCCAGCAGTTTAGGGGGAGCGGGGGGGCACTCTGGAGCTTTCTTT.

This clonotype was found many times. V usage is TRBV5-1 and J usage is TRBJ2-7, with 8 bases aligning to TRBD1. Unmatched junction bases numbered 6, after V lost 4 bases and J lost 6 bases. Germline V gives CDR1 SGHRS, CDR2 YFSETQ. This CDR3 has 13 amino acids. The CDR3, as DNA: TGCGCCAGCAGCACCGGGACAGGTTCCGAGCAGTACTTC. Residues: CASSTGTGSEQYF.

The rearrangement joins TRBV7-2 to TRBJ2-1, with TRBD1 identical over 10 bases. The tail of the sequence fits TRBJ2-4 better, so the J call may be wrong. Germline-derived CDR1 and CDR2 are SGHTA and FQGNSA. This CDR3 has 14 residues. CDR3: CASSAYRDRGIQYF. The CDR3 coding sequence is TGTGCCAGCAGCGCATACCGGGACAGGGGCATTCAGTACTTC.

This clonotype was recorded a few times. The junction does not match germline at one end; this may be a read error. The chain couples TRBV7-2 to TRBJ1-6, with D perhaps matching TRBD1 (6 bases). CDR3 length: 15 amino acids. From germline, CDR1 is SGHTA and CDR2 FQGNSA. The DNA of the CDR3 is TGTGCCAGCAGCTTCCGGACAGCCTACAATTCACCCCTCCACTTT. This sequence encodes CASSFRTAYNSPLHF.

This clonotype was counted between two and nine times. V and J are TRBV9 and TRBJ2-5; D is tentatively TRBD1 or TRBD2 (6 bases each). CDR1 and CDR2 from the germline V gene are SGDLS and YYNGEE. V lost 4 bases and J lost 5, with 18 bases in between. The CDR3 totals 15 residues. CDR3 nucleotide sequence: TGTGCCAGCAGCCAGGGGTGGGGGGAGTTGGAGACCCAGTACTTC. Protein product: CASSQGWGELETQYF.

This clonotype was recorded at least ten times. The rearrangement joins TRBV6-1 to TRBJ1-6; D is unclear. The germline V and J ends were trimmed by 5 bases and 7 bases, with 9 bases remaining between them. This CDR3 is 13 amino acids long. The germline CDR1 and CDR2 sequences are MNHNS and SASEGT. For the CDR3, the DNA is TGTGCCAGCAGTTACGATAGGAATTCACCCCTCCACTTT. It encodes CASSYDRNSPLHF.

The sample holds many counts of this clonotype. The V and J genes are TRBV29-1 and TRBJ1-2; 8 bases are a match to TRBD1. Per the germline V gene, CDR1 is SQVTM and CDR2 is ANQGSEA. The CDR3 is 11 amino acids. With 4 bases clipped from V and 10 bases from J, the junction kept 5 bases outside the gene matches. The CDR3 loop reads CSVAQGGDYTF. The DNA of the CDR3 is TGCAGCGTTGCACAGGGGGGGGACTACACCTTC.

This clonotype was seen repeatedly, ten times or more. The rearrangement uses TRBV29-1 and TRBJ2-5; D not certain. The germline V gene encodes CDR1 SQVTM and CDR2 ANQGSEA. The CDR3 totals 10 residues. Trimming removed 4 bases at V and 5 bases at J, with 5 bases between. CDR3 nucleotides: TGCAGCGTTGGATACGAGACCCAGTACTTC. This encodes CSVGYETQYF.

This clonotype showed up many times. The chain is built from TRBV7-2 and TRBJ2-7; D might be TRBD1 (6 bases). This CDR3 contains 14 residues. Germline CDR1 and CDR2: SGHTA and FQGNSA. V gave up 8 bases and J gave up 1 base, with 15 bases separating them. This CDR3 is CASYEQGSSYEQYF. The CDR3 nucleotides read TGTGCCAGCTACGAACAGGGATCTTCCTACGAGCAGTACTTC.

The rearrangement uses TRBV7-8 and TRBJ1-1; 12 nucleotides agree with TRBD1. Germline trimming cut 0 bases from V and 4 bases from J; bases unmatched to any gene: 6. Germline V gene data show CDR1 as SGHVS and CDR2 as FQNEAQ. This CDR3 contains 17 residues. CDR3 in DNA: TGTGCCAGCAGCTTAGCGGGGACAGGGGGCTGGAGCACTGAAGCTTTCTTT. As protein: CASSLAGTGGWSTEAFF.

This clonotype was seen more than once but under ten times. The rearrangement links TRBV19 to TRBJ2-5; TRBD2 might be the D (5 bases). Germline lookup yields CDR1 LNHDA and CDR2 SQIVND (reference sequence). V lost 6 bases and J lost 5, with 13 bases in between. This CDR3 is built from 13 residues. The CDR3, as DNA: TGTGCCAGTAGGCTTAGCGCCTCGGAGACCCAGTACTTC. Its translation: CASRLSASETQYF.

This clonotype was seen ten or more times. This chain joins TRBV6-1 and TRBJ2-2; D may be TRBD2 (6 bases). V lost 5 bases, J lost 3 bases, and 7 bases lay in between. Per the germline V gene, CDR1 is MNHNS and CDR2 is SASEGT. The CDR3 is 13 residues long. The CDR3 nucleotides read TGTGCCAGCAGTCGGGAGTACACCGGGGAGCTGTTTTTT. Protein product: CASSREYTGELFF.

The chain joins TRBV11-3 to TRBJ1-4, with D maybe TRBD1 (6 bases). Trimming cost V 4 bases and J 8 bases, with 14 bases left between them. The CDR3 is 14 residues long. Germline CDR1 and CDR2: SGHNT and YENEEA. The CDR3 sequence is CASSSSGVFEKLFF. In DNA form, the CDR3 reads TGTGCCAGCAGCTCCTCAGGGGTGTTCGAAAAACTGTTTTTT.

In this sample, this clonotype turned up a few times. V gene TRBV7-2 combines with J gene TRBJ2-2; D is unclear. The V gene's germline CDR1 is SGHTA and CDR2 FQGNSA. CDR3 length: 12 amino acids. V was clipped by 0 bases and J by 9 bases, with 5 bases between them. The CDR3 reads CASSLAGWELFF. CDR3 nucleotides: TGTGCCAGCAGCTTAGCTGGCTGGGAGCTGTTTTTT.

This clonotype has just a few counts. The chain is built from TRBV6-2 or TRBV6-3 and TRBJ2-4; perhaps TRBD2 as D (5 bases). V lost 6 bases, J lost 9 bases, and 18 bases lay in between. The CDR3 totals 14 residues. Germline CDR1 reads MNHEY; CDR2 reads SVGEGT. CDR3 DNA sequence: TGTGCCAGCAGAGTGGCCGGGAAGAGCTCCATTCAGTACTTC. Translation: CASRVAGKSSIQYF.

V is TRBV28 and J is TRBJ2-5; a possible D gene is TRBD2 (5 bases). Germline V gene lookup returns CDR1 MDHEN and CDR2 SYDVKM. V dropped 3 bases and J dropped 5 bases, with 13 bases sitting between them. The CDR3 has 14 residues. DNA of the CDR3: TGTGCCAGCAGTTTTATCGGGGTTCTGGAGACCCAGTACTTC. Residues: CASSFIGVLETQYF.

This chain connects TRBV19 to TRBJ2-3; no reliable D call. The CDR3 length is 13 residues. CDR1 and CDR2 from the germline V gene are LNHDA and SQIVND (reference sequence). Trimming pared 3 bases from V and 5 bases from J, leaving 9 bases between. CDR3 sequence (DNA): TGTGCCAGTAGTATCCAGGACCGAGATACGCAGTATTTT. Translation gives CASSIQDRDTQYF.

The count of this clonotype is one. A read error may explain this, as a much larger clone is one base away. The V call is TRBV5-1, the J call TRBJ1-1, with a tentative D call TRBD1 (6 bases). CDR3 length: 14 amino acids. Per the germline V gene, CDR1 is SGHRS and CDR2 is YFSETQ. The CDR3 coding sequence is TGCGCCAGCAGCTTCCAGGGTGGGGACACTGGAGCTTTCTTT. Protein: CASSFQGGDTGAFF.

This clonotype was seen more than once but under ten times. The gene calls are TRBV24-1 and TRBJ2-2, with TRBD1 matching 8 bases. Trimming took 6 bases from V and 6 from J; bases not matched to a gene: 14. Germline assignment: CDR1 KGHDR and CDR2 SFDVKD. This CDR3 contains 17 residues. The DNA for the CDR3 is TGTGCCACCAGTCCACTCCCCCGGACAGGGTTCGCCGGGGAGCTGTTTTTT. Amino acid sequence: CATSPLPRTGFAGELFF.

This clonotype was recorded at least ten times. The V and J genes are TRBV10-3 and TRBJ1-4; D gene uncertain. V was clipped by 0 bases and J by 0 bases, with 5 bases between them. Germline assignment: CDR1 ENHRY and CDR2 SYGVKD. This CDR3 region has 15 residues. This CDR3 reads CAISESGATNEKLFF. CDR3 sequence (DNA): TGTGCCATCAGTGAGTCTGGAGCAACTAATGAAAAACTGTTTTTT.